This T cell receptor beta chain was identified in a study of spatial heterogeneity in lung cancer. Whole-study context: Across tumor regions, counts of TCR transcripts showed a strong correlation with a T cell module score derived from matched bulk RNA-seq.

TCRdb passed the 5' RACE reads through MiXCR, listing each CDR3 protein once. This table holds roughly 19,000 distinct CDR3 sequences, 15% to 20% found once. Trimming shortened V by 0 bases and J by 6 bases, and 6 bases separated the two germline ends. From germline, CDR1 is SGHDT and CDR2 YYEEEE. The length of the CDR3 is 13 residues. Time point reported: sample taken at primary tumor resection. No cells were sorted before sequencing. The whole RNA sequenced was extracted from tumor, nontumor lung or frozen PBMC. Study findings and constraints: Expanded alpha and beta TCR counts within tumors tracked tumor mutation counts.

This clonotype was recorded at least ten times. Its specificity is unknown. The source material was lung tumor tissue, sampled at surgery. The TCR comes from a female donor with early-stage non-small cell lung cancer. This chain connects TRBV5-6 to TRBJ2-2; unclear D gene. The CDR3, as DNA: TGTGCCAGCAGCTTGGTTCCGGCCGGGGAGCTGTTTTTT. It codes for CASSLVPAGELFF.